This TCR beta chain comes out of a study of blood T cell repertoires in COVID-19. The CDR3 has 14 residues. V shed 0 bases and J 5 bases; nucleotides not matched to a gene: 2. Germline CDR1 ENHRY, CDR2 SYGVKD. The protocol was immunoSEQ multiplex PCR, while the TCRdb copy is restricted to in-frame clones and leaves out a portion. The sample carries more than 85,000 clones, approximately 86% recorded once. The chain is built from TRBV10-3 and TRBJ1-1; TRBD1 aligns across 8 bases. The sequence was obtained from a man aged 45-60 years with active or convalescent COVID-19. The sequenced sample was peripheral blood. The CDR3 here is CAISESRDRTEAFF. The DNA for the CDR3 is TGTGCCATCAGTGAGTCGAGGGACAGGACTGAAGCTTTCTTT.